The 10 T cell receptor beta chains below come from one sample, sequenced in a study of CD8 T cells in Susac syndrome. Random hexamers were used to reverse transcribe 0.5 to 1 ug of RNA. TCRdb ran MiXCR on the immunoSEQ multiplex PCR reads and lists one entry per CDR3 protein. Of some 120,000 distinct CDR3 sequences in the sample, more than 90% were seen once. Material for sequencing was CD8+ T cells from PBMCs. These receptors all come from a human donor with Susac syndrome.

V is TRBV6-5 and J is TRBJ2-6; D is unresolved. Germline CDR1 reads MNHEY; CDR2 reads SVGAGI. This CDR3 contains 20 residues. Trimming stripped 2 bases from V and 2 bases from J, with 22 bases between. CDR3 nucleotide sequence: TGTGCCAGCAGTTACAAGGTTTCGGTACTGGGGTCGGCTGGGGCCAACGTCCTGACTTTC. It specifies CASSYKVSVLGSAGANVLTF.

The chain carries TRBV27 and TRBJ1-2, with TRBD1 matching 8 bases. The CDR3 runs 16 residues. V lost 8 bases to trimming and J lost 4 bases; unmatched junction nucleotides: 15. CDR1 and CDR2 from the germline V gene are MNHEY and SMNVEV (reference sequence). The CDR3 DNA follows: TGTGCCAGCCTACCTAGCAGGGGGCCACGAAGCTATGGCTACACCTTC. It codes for CASLPSRGPRSYGYTF.

The rearrangement links TRBV28 to TRBJ1-6; D gene ambiguous. V lost 3 bases, J lost 6 bases, and 12 bases lay in between. The germline V gene has CDR1 MDHEN and CDR2 SYDVKM. The CDR3 runs to 15 residues. The CDR3 sequence: CASSFQAAINSPLHF. CDR3 bases: TGTGCCAGCAGTTTTCAAGCGGCAATTAATTCACCCCTCCACTTT.

This clonotype was found once. V is TRBV6-6 and J is TRBJ2-3; D is tentatively TRBD1 or TRBD2 (5 bases each). CDR3 length: 15 residues. Germline V CDR1 and CDR2: MNHNY, SVGAGI (reference sequence). The ends were cut back, 6 bases at V and 0 bases at J, with 13 bases in the middle. The CDR3 reads CASSPGTQSTDTQYF. The CDR3 DNA reads as TGTGCCAGCAGCCCCGGGACCCAAAGCACAGATACGCAGTATTTT.

The chain combines TRBV6-5 with TRBJ1-2, with TRBD1 as a possible D gene (5 bases). The CDR3 contains 15 residues. V was clipped by 1 base and J by 1 base, with 10 bases between them. Germline V gives CDR1 MNHEY, CDR2 SVGAGI. The chain's CDR3 is CASSYLRGGNYGYTF. The DNA for the CDR3 is TGTGCCAGCAGTTACTTACGTGGGGGTAACTATGGCTACACCTTC.

Here the CDR3 reads CASSGWDRGSEIAKNIQYF. CDR3 nucleotide sequence: TGCGCCAGCAGCGGCTGGGACAGGGGATCCGAGATAGCCAAAAACATTCAGTACTTC. The gene calls are TRBV5-1 and TRBJ2-4, with TRBD1 matching 10 bases. The CDR3 loop spans 19 amino acids. CDR1 and CDR2 from the germline V gene are SGHRS and YFSETQ. With 4 bases clipped from V and 0 bases from J, the junction kept 13 bases outside the gene matches.

The chain links TRBV15 to TRBJ2-1; no definite D call. V was cut by 1 base and J by 2 bases, with 12 bases left in between. This CDR3 contains 16 residues. Germline CDR1 reads LNHNV; CDR2 reads YYDKDF (reference sequence). The DNA for the CDR3 is TGTGCCACCAGCAGAGGATCAATTTACACCTACAATGAGCAGTTCTTC. Protein sequence: CATSRGSIYTYNEQFF.

The rearrangement uses TRBV4-3 and TRBJ2-7; a weak D match, TRBD1 (6 bases). The germline V and J ends were trimmed by 1 base and 3 bases, with 7 bases remaining between them. The length of the CDR3 is 13 residues. Germline values: CDR1 LGHNA, CDR2 YSLEER. For the CDR3, the DNA is TGCGCCAGCAGCCAAGGGGACAACTACGAGCAGTACTTC. Translated, it gives CASSQGDNYEQYF.

V is TRBV28 and J is TRBJ2-6; D not certain. The V gene lost 3 bases and the J gene lost 0 bases, with 9 bases spanning the gap. Germline V lookup: CDR1 MDHEN, CDR2 SYDVKM. The CDR3 is 16 residues long. In nucleotides, the CDR3 is TGTGCCAGCAGTTTCGGCAGCACCTCTGGGGCCAACGTCCTGACTTTC. It codes for CASSFGSTSGANVLTF.

The chain has TRBV4-3 and TRBJ2-1, with D perhaps assigned TRBD1 or TRBD2 (5 bases each). Germline CDR1 and CDR2: LGHNA and YSLEER. Trimming removed 5 bases from V and 0 bases from J, with 11 bases in between. The CDR3 spans 15 residues. CDR3 residues: CASSRGESSYNEQFF. In DNA, the CDR3 is TGCGCCAGCAGCAGGGGAGAGAGCTCCTACAATGAGCAGTTCTTC.